The 24 T cell receptor beta chains below come from one sample, sequenced in a study of blood T cell repertoires in COVID-19. Clones were read by immunoSEQ multiplex PCR, and TCRdb kept only the in-frame ones, dropping some. The sample consists of over 50,000 clones, around 87% of them appearing once. The material sequenced was peripheral blood. The receptors derive from a man in his fifties or sixties with acute or convalescent COVID-19.

The CDR3 is CASSPPTGRGYNEQFF. CDR3 sequence (DNA): TGTGCCAGCAGCCCACCCACAGGGCGAGGATACAATGAGCAGTTCTTC. V is TRBV14 and J is TRBJ2-1; D perhaps matches TRBD1 (6 bases). In germline, CDR1 is SGHDN, CDR2 FVKESK. The CDR3 contains 16 residues. The V end was cut by 4 bases, the J end by 4 bases, with 17 bases between.

The V and J genes are TRBV11-3 and TRBJ2-3; 11 bases map to TRBD1. The CDR3 sequence is 14 residues long. Germline V lookup: CDR1 SGHNT, CDR2 YENEEA. V trimming: 5 bases; J trimming: 4 bases; junction bases outside the gene matches: 2. In nucleotides, the CDR3 is TGTGCCAGCAGCCGGGACAGGGGGGCAGATACGCAGTATTTT. It specifies CASSRDRGADTQYF.

V gene TRBV5-6 combines with J gene TRBJ2-1; TRBD1 is a possible D gene (6 bases). From germline, CDR1 is SGHDT and CDR2 YYEEEE. Trimming shortened V by 3 bases and J by 2 bases, and 9 bases separated the two germline ends. This CDR3 comprises 14 residues. The CDR3 DNA reads TGTGCCAGCAGCTCCGGGACAACCTACAATGAGCAGTTCTTC. This codes for CASSSGTTYNEQFF.

This chain links TRBV7-2 with TRBJ1-4; the D gene is possibly TRBD1 (6 bases). The CDR3 has 16 residues. Trimming removed 4 bases at V and 3 bases at J, with 15 bases between. The germline CDR1 and CDR2 sequences are SGHTA and FQGNSA. CDR3 nucleotides: TGTGCCAGCAGCTCAGGGCAATGGACAGCTAATGAAAAACTGTTTTTT. It translates to CASSSGQWTANEKLFF.

This clone was found once. This sequence joins TRBV7-2 and TRBJ2-3, with 7 bases lining up with TRBD2. Looked up from germline, CDR1 is SGHTA and CDR2 is FQGNSA. J lost 2 bases, V lost 0 bases, and 5 bases had no gene match. This CDR3 has 16 residues. CDR3 amino acids: CASSLAGGGVTDTQYF. CDR3 nucleotide sequence: TGTGCCAGCAGCTTAGCGGGGGGGGGAGTCACAGATACGCAGTATTTT.

This clone was seen once. The chain carries TRBV5-1 and TRBJ1-1; 8 bases align to TRBD1. Germline values: CDR1 SGHRS, CDR2 YFSETQ. CDR3 size: 12 residues. V shed 0 bases and J 8 bases; nucleotides not matched to a gene: 0. The chain's CDR3 is CASSLGQGEAFF. The CDR3 nucleotides are TGCGCCAGCAGCTTGGGACAGGGGGAAGCTTTCTTT.

DNA of the CDR3: TGTGCCTGGAGATTGGGCAGGGTGAACACTGAAGCTTTCTTT. Protein: CAWRLGRVNTEAFF. The chain employs TRBV30 and TRBJ1-1; possibly TRBD1 for D (5 bases). The V and J ends lost 3 bases and 0 bases respectively, with 11 bases between them. Germline-derived CDR1 and CDR2 are GTSNPN and SVGIG (reference sequence). The CDR3 consists of 14 residues. Full variable domain (remainder filled in from reference TRBV30 and TRBJ1-1): SQTIHQWPATLVQPVGSPLSLECTVEGTSNPNLYWYRQAAGRGLQLLFYSVGIGQISSEVPQNLSASRPQDRQFILSSKKLLLSDSGFYLCAWRLGRVNTEAFFGQGTRLTVV.

The chain is built from TRBV27 and TRBJ1-5; TRBD1 matches 10 bases. V lost 1 base to trimming and J lost 0 bases; unmatched junction nucleotides: 15. Germline CDR1 reads MNHEY; CDR2 reads SMNVEV (reference sequence). The CDR3 runs 21 residues. The chain's CDR3 is CASSLFPPPGQGTNSNQPQHF. The CDR3 DNA is TGTGCCAGCAGTTTATTCCCGCCCCCGGGACAGGGGACGAATAGCAATCAGCCCCAGCATTTT.

The CDR3 sequence: CASSSLQGTYEQYF. The CDR3 region has the DNA TGTGCCAGCAGTTCTCTACAGGGCACCTACGAGCAGTACTTC. J is TRBJ2-7 and V is TRBV28, with D perhaps matching TRBD1 (6 bases). Germline V gives CDR1 MDHEN, CDR2 SYDVKM. Trimming shortened V by 4 bases and J by 2 bases, and 12 bases separated the two germline ends. CDR3 length equals 14 residues.

The genes are TRBV5-5 and TRBJ1-2; D is perhaps TRBD1 (6 bases). The germline V gene has CDR1 SGHKS and CDR2 YYEKEE (reference sequence). V lost 2 bases and J 4 bases, leaving 12 bases between the germline ends. This CDR3 region has 14 residues. The CDR3 protein is CASSFDRSSYGYTF. CDR3 in DNA: TGTGCCAGCAGCTTCGACAGGAGCTCCTATGGCTACACCTTC.

The rearrangement uses TRBV27 and TRBJ2-3, with D tentatively TRBD2 (6 bases). The CDR3 runs to 17 residues. Germline lookup yields CDR1 MNHEY and CDR2 SMNVEV (reference sequence). The V end was cut by 4 bases, the J end by 10 bases, with 27 bases between. The DNA of the CDR3 is TGTGCCAGCAGTTCCCCCGGGGGTGGGGTAGGACAAGGTCCGCAGTATTTT. Residues: CASSSPGGGVGQGPQYF.

This chain connects TRBV21-1 to TRBJ2-7; the table names TRBD1, a call not compared with the DNA. TRBV21-1 is designated a pseudogene. This CDR3 region has 12 residues. The chain's CDR3 is CASSRPLWEQYF. In DNA, the CDR3 is TGTGCCAGCAGCAGGCCTTTATGGGAGCAGTACTTC.

The sample holds one count of this clone. The rearrangement joins TRBV18 to TRBJ1-2; a possible D gene is TRBD1 (6 bases). V shed 3 bases and J shed 2 bases, with 19 bases lying between them. CDR3 length: 17 residues. Germline CDR1 is KGHSH and CDR2 is LQKENI. This CDR3 is CASSPPARGGGNYGYTF. CDR3 in DNA: TGTGCCAGCTCACCCCCCGCGAGGGGGGGAGGAAACTATGGCTACACCTTC. The full variable domain, with the rest looked up from reference TRBV18 and TRBJ1-2, is NAGVMQNPRHLVRRRGQEARLRCSPMKGHSHVYWYRQLPEEGLKFMVYLQKENIIDESGMPKERFSAEFPKEGPSILRIQQVVRGDSAAYFCASSPPARGGGNYGYTFGSGTRLTVV.

The rearrangement links TRBV7-2 to TRBJ2-1; 11 nucleotides agree with TRBD2. The CDR3 is made up of 16 amino acids. Germline V gene lookup returns CDR1 SGHTA and CDR2 FQGNSA. V shed 5 bases and J 4 bases; nucleotides not matched to a gene: 7. CDR3 in amino acids: CASSVGLAEAYNEQFF. The CDR3 nucleotides read TGTGCCAGCAGCGTGGGACTAGCGGAAGCATACAATGAGCAGTTCTTC.

CDR3 sequence: CATSDLLGSEGTDTQYF. As DNA, the CDR3 is TGTGCCACCAGTGATTTGCTGGGGTCAGAGGGTACAGATACGCAGTATTTT. The rearrangement links TRBV24-1 to TRBJ2-3; D may be TRBD2 (5 bases). Per germline, CDR1 KGHDR and CDR2 SFDVKD. V dropped 0 bases and J dropped 3 bases, with 15 bases sitting between them. This CDR3 is built from 17 residues.

The chain is built from TRBV7-2 and TRBJ1-2, with D possibly being TRBD1 (5 bases). Trimming took 4 bases from V and 8 from J, leaving 17 bases between them. The CDR3 spans 14 residues. Germline-derived CDR1 and CDR2 are SGHTA and FQGNSA. CDR3 loop: CASSSQLGARGYTF. CDR3 DNA: TGTGCCAGCAGCTCGCAGCTAGGGGCACGGGGCTACACCTTC.

The chain carries TRBV6-2 or TRBV6-3 and TRBJ2-1, with 12 positions matching TRBD2. Germline CDR1 and CDR2: MNHEY and SVGEGT. V lost 2 bases to trimming and J lost 9 bases; unmatched junction nucleotides: 14. The length of the CDR3 is 18 residues. The CDR3 sequence: CASSYARLAGAPTGEQFF. The CDR3 nucleotides read TGTGCCAGCAGTTACGCCAGACTAGCGGGGGCCCCTACAGGTGAGCAGTTCTTC.

The chain is built from TRBV6-5 and TRBJ1-3; no clear D. V was pared by 8 bases and J by 2 bases, with 13 bases between. CDR1 and CDR2 (germline): MNHEY, SVGAGI. The CDR3 totals 14 residues. The CDR3 bases are TGTGCCAGCGCTCAAAGAGGGACTGGAAACACCATATATTTT. Protein sequence: CASAQRGTGNTIYF.

The chain has TRBV13 and TRBJ1-2; 12 bases fit TRBD1. Trimming cost V 3 bases and J 8 bases; bases outside gene matches: 7. Germline lookup yields CDR1 PRHDT and CDR2 FYEKMQ (reference sequence). This CDR3 is built from 15 residues. The CDR3 protein is CASSLPGQGARGYTF. The CDR3 nucleotides read TGTGCCAGCAGCTTGCCGGGACAGGGGGCAAGAGGCTACACCTTC.

The rearrangement uses TRBV19 and TRBJ2-1, with 8 nucleotides matching TRBD2. CDR1 LNHDA and CDR2 SQIVND come from the germline V gene (reference sequence). Trimming cost V 4 bases and J 9 bases; bases outside gene matches: 5. CDR3 length equals 13 residues. In nucleotides, the CDR3 is TGTGCCAGTAGTAGGCGGGGGGCCAGTGAGCAGTTCTTC. Translation: CASSRRGASEQFF.

V is TRBV4-3 and J is TRBJ1-2, with unresolved D. CDR3 length: 15 residues. Germline V gene lookup returns CDR1 LGHNA and CDR2 YSLEER. The V and J ends lost 2 bases and 4 bases respectively, with 14 bases between them. The CDR3 sequence: CASSQNQEAGYGYTF. The CDR3, as DNA: TGCGCCAGCAGCCAAAATCAGGAGGCCGGCTATGGCTACACCTTC.

V gene TRBV7-9 combines with J gene TRBJ1-1, with 8 bases fitting TRBD1. The CDR3 runs to 14 residues. J gave up 6 bases and V 5 bases, and 8 bases lay outside the gene matches. CDR1 and CDR2 (germline): SEHNR, FQNEAQ (reference sequence). The CDR3 spells CASSALDRAPEAFF. CDR3 DNA sequence: TGTGCCAGCAGCGCCTTGGACAGGGCCCCTGAAGCTTTCTTT.

The chain links TRBV5-1 to TRBJ2-3; 9 bases match TRBD1. J gave up 5 bases and V 4 bases, and 5 bases lay outside the gene matches. CDR3 length: 14 amino acids. Germline CDR1 reads SGHRS; CDR2 reads YFSETQ. CDR3 sequence reads: CASSVGQGQDTQYF. The CDR3 bases are TGCGCCAGCAGCGTAGGACAGGGGCAAGATACGCAGTATTTT.

The chain uses TRBV5-5 and TRBJ2-2; 7 nucleotides align to TRBD1. CDR1 is SGHKS and CDR2 is YYEKEE in the germline V gene (reference sequence). This CDR3 is built from 14 residues. V trimming: 0 bases; J trimming: 6 bases; junction bases outside the gene matches: 2. The CDR3 DNA reads as TGTGCCAGCAGCTTGGGGACAGGTCCCGGGGAGCTGTTTTTT. This gives the protein CASSLGTGPGELFF.